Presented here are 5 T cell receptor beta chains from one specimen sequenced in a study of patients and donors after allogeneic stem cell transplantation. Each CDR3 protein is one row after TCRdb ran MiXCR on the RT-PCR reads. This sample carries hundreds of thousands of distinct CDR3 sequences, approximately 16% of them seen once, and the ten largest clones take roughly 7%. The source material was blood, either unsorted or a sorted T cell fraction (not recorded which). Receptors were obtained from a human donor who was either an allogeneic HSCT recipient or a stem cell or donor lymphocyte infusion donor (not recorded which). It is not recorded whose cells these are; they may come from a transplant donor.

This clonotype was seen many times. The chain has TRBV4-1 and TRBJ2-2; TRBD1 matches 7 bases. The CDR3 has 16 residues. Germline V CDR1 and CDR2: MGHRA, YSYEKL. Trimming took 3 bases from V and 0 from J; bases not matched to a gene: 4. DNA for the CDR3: TGCGCCAGCAGCCACCTTCAGGGGGCGAACACCGGGGAGCTGTTTTTT. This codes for CASSHLQGANTGELFF.

CDR3 sequence (DNA): TGTGCCAGCAGCGTTTTAGGACCCACCGGGGAGCTGTTTTTT. Translating it yields CASSVLGPTGELFF. This chain connects TRBV9 to TRBJ2-2; no reliable D call. Per germline, CDR1 SGDLS and CDR2 YYNGEE. CDR3 length equals 14 residues. Trimming removed 2 bases from V and 4 bases from J, with 9 bases in between.

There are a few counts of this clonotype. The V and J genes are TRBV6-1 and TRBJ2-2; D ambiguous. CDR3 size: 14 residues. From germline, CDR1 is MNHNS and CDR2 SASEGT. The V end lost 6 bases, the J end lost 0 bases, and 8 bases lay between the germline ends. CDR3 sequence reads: CASSILTNTGELFF. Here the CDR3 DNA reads TGTGCCAGCAGCATCCTAACGAACACCGGGGAGCTGTTTTTT.

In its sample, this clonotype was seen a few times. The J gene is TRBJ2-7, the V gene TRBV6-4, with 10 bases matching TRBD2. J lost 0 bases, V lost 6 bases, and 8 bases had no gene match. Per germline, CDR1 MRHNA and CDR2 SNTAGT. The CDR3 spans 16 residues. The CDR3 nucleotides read TGTGCCAGCAGCTCCTCTAGCGGGAGAAGCTCCTACGAGCAGTACTTC. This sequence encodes CASSSSSGRSSYEQYF.

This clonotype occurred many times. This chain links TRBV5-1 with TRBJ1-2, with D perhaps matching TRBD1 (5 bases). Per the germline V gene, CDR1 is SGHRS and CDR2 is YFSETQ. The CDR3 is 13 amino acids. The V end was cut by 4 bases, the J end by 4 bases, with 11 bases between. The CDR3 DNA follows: TGCGCCAGCAGCCCCCGGGACGGCTATGGCTACACCTTC. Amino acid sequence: CASSPRDGYGYTF.